Sequencing of this T cell receptor beta chain was carried out in a study of cytomegalovirus exposure and HLA in healthy donors. It was with 60 Vbeta and 13 Jbeta primers that the PCR ran. TCRdb's copy holds only in-frame clones and misses some; the assay was immunoSEQ multiplex PCR. The repertoire holds over 250,000 clones, with approximately 90% as singletons. The CDR3 runs 16 residues. V shed 2 bases and J shed 0 bases, with 11 bases lying between them. CDR1 and CDR2 from the germline V gene are KGHSH and LQKENI. Donors consisted of healthy bone marrow donors. The chain recombines TRBV18 with TRBJ1-3; D uncertain. The sequenced sample was PBMCs. The TCR sequence derives from a man in his forties in good health and CMV-seropositive. CDR3 nucleotide sequence: TGTGCCAGCTCACCATTTGACTGGCCCTCTGGAAACACCATATATTTT. It yields the protein CASSPFDWPSGNTIYF.